This entry describes one T cell receptor (beta chain). This clonotype was picked up a small number of times. Its antigen is unknown. The junction differs from germline at one of its ends, possibly a read error. Donors were 35 to 40 systemically healthy Caucasian individuals from Russia aged roughly 6 to 90 years. Around 10 milliliters of peripheral blood were drawn from each donor into EDTA-treated Vacutainer tubes. Ficoll-Paque density-gradient centrifugation was used to isolate PBMCs, with at least 6 million per sample. Trizol reagent was used to extract total RNA from PBMCs, with at least 6 micrograms per sample. The percentages of naive CD45RAhigh/CD27high T cells were determined by flow cytometry on a PBMC aliquot from every donor. This sample is part of a study of blood T cells in healthy people across ages (dated by TCRdb to the mid-2010s). In the study overall: In model experiments, roughly one uniquely barcoded TCR beta cDNA molecule per two T cells was captured by template switching. Age-related changes in TCR beta repertoire diversity were measured in the study by deep sequencing normalized with unique cDNA molecular identifiers. The donors were divided into four age groups: young (average around 17 years), middle-aged (roughly 40), aged (62) and long-lived (roughly 86). To avoid experimental bias, donors of different ages were spread randomly across the sequencing lanes. Two additional independent replicas of 1 million unique cDNA reads from the same blood draw were analyzed for two donors (one aged 18 to 30 and one aged 80 or older).

There are 16 amino acids in the CDR3, from cysteine to phenylalanine inclusive. This entry keeps only the CDR3 DNA: 48 bases, framed from base 1. CDR1 and CDR2 are drawn from the germline V gene: MNHEY, SVGEGT. General study outcomes and caveats: Compared with the aged group, the long-lived group had more naive CD4+ T cells, fewer expanded clones and increased TCR diversity, a pattern suggesting age selection. Donor CMV infection status was unknown, potentially confounding age-related changes in expanded clonotypes. There was a strong correlation between observed TCR beta diversity and the percentage of naive T cells measured by flow cytometry. Because profiling used bulk unsorted PBMCs, naive and antigen-experienced compartments could not be compared conclusively. Total diversity estimates from one million sequenced T cells were considered lower bounds and underestimates. Observed TCR beta diversity per million T cells fell roughly linearly with age, and a significant reduction was already apparent by age roughly 40.

The library relied on 5' RACE. A second PCR of roughly 7 to 12 cycles was performed with a sample-barcoded 5' primer and a J-beta primer mix. A unique molecular identifier was introduced onto each TCR beta cDNA molecule by a template-switch 5' adaptor carrying 12 random nucleotides. Each sample yielded at least 2.5 million CDR3-containing paired-end reads. All of the RNA was converted into first-strand cDNA using the Mint cDNA synthesis kit, with a TRBC-specific oligonucleotide serving as the primer. Following uracil-DNA glycosylase treatment, a first 18-cycle PCR with universal primers M1SS and BC2_uni_R was performed on all cDNA. Turning to the authors' computational methods: Normalization of each sample was performed by random selection of 1 million high-quality reads, each carrying a distinct molecular identifier. Reads with shared molecular identifiers were discarded instead of being binned into consensus sequences. MiTCR, run with a Q25 quality threshold and the strictest error-elimination algorithm, handled CDR3 identification, clonotype clustering and error correction. Lower-bound total TCR beta diversity was estimated with a nonparametric unseen species model using Euler transformation. The public reads were run again by TCRdb, first through fastp at Q25 and then through MiXCR, and only productive beta chains were kept. Identical CDR3 protein sequences are pooled into one entry, listed with their most common genes and DNA. It is TCRdb's table, rather than the study itself, that gives the V and J calls and clone size. This sample gives around 1,900,000 distinct CDR3 sequences in total; about two fifths of them show up just once. The ten largest clones add up to under 25% of the sample.

The chain was built from TRBV6-2 or TRBV6-3 and TRBJ2-3, and TRBD2 may be the D gene, going by 6 matching bases. Material for sequencing was blood. This TCR came from a human donor in good health. The CDR3 protein is CASNYGFAGPTDTQYF. The DNA reads as follows: TGTGCCAGCAATTACGGGTTCGCGGGGCCCACAGATACGCAGTATTTT.